A single sample is the source of the 4 T cell receptor beta chains below, sequenced in a study of T-cell reconstitution after alpha-beta-depleted transplantation in children. As it was prepared, the TCRbeta library received unique molecular identifiers. TCRdb fed the PCR reads into MiXCR, producing one record per CDR3 protein. The sample includes 350,000 to 500,000 distinct CDR3 sequences, around two fifths of them seen just once. The starting material was PBMCs, obtained before TCRalphabeta/CD19-depleted stem cell transplant. All receptors derive from a girl between 2 and 10 years old with aplastic anemia, due to receive a stem cell transplant.

The V gene is TRBV20-1, the J gene TRBJ2-7; TRBD1 or TRBD2 may be the D gene (5 bases each). V was pared by 3 bases and J by 2 bases, with 17 bases between. This CDR3 is 15 amino acids long. Per germline, CDR1 DFQATT and CDR2 SNEGSKA (reference sequence). In DNA form, the CDR3 reads TGCAGTGCTAGCCCGACCGGGACCGAAGCCTACGAGCAGTACTTC. It translates to CSASPTGTEAYEQYF.

This clonotype was detected a few times. The rearrangement uses TRBV11-2 and TRBJ2-7; D possibly corresponds to TRBD2 (5 bases). The V end lost 5 bases, the J end lost 3 bases, and 17 bases lay between the germline ends. Germline-derived CDR1 and CDR2 are SGHAT and FQNNGV. The CDR3 has 15 amino acids. CDR3 nucleotides: TGTGCCAGCAGCCCGGGAAAGGGTGCCCTCTACGAGCAGTACTTC. As protein: CASSPGKGALYEQYF.

This clonotype was counted many times. This chain links TRBV5-1 with TRBJ1-1; 8 nucleotides agree with TRBD1. The CDR3 is 15 residues long. Unmatched junction bases numbered 2, after V lost 1 base and J lost 0 bases. Germline loops: CDR1 SGHRS, CDR2 YFSETQ. CDR3: CASSLSTGVNTEAFF. For the CDR3, the DNA is TGCGCCAGCAGCTTGTCGACAGGGGTGAACACTGAAGCTTTCTTT.

The chain joins TRBV7-9 to TRBJ1-1; D may be TRBD1 (6 bases). Trimming pared 9 bases from V and 0 bases from J, leaving 14 bases between. This CDR3 has 14 amino acids. The germline CDR1 and CDR2 sequences are SEHNR and FQNEAQ (reference sequence). Written as DNA, the CDR3 is TGTGCCAGTTGGGAGGGGGGTTTGAACACTGAAGCTTTCTTT. As protein: CASWEGGLNTEAFF. The complete variable domain, with remaining parts taken from reference TRBV7-9 and TRBJ1-1, reads DTGVSQNPRHKITKRGQNVTFRCDPISEHNRLYWYRQTLGQGPEFLTYFQNEAQLEKSRLLSDRFSAERPKGSFSTLEIQRTEQGDSAMYLCASWEGGLNTEAFFGQGTRLTVV.